This T cell receptor (beta chain) comes out of a study of shared clonotypes between healthy human individuals (dated by TCRdb to the early 2020s). A note on the overall study: Three men and a couple of women, aged 18 to 49 years, made up the cohort. For each donor, three plates each were used for CD4 naive and CD4 memory, two plates were used for CD8 naive, and one plate was used for CD8 memory. To increase sequencing depth and limit assay-specific biases, different laboratories used diverse techniques to prepare libraries and sequence TCR repertoires. Per donor, leukapheresis produced somewhere between about 0.9 and 10 billion PBMCs. Blood TCR repertoires of roughly five healthy adults were deeply sequenced to estimate repertoire size and the extent of clonotype sharing between individuals. What the study reported, not specific to this receptor: Sharing across several donors was observed for approximately 5% of naive CD4, about 4% of naive CD8, 2% to 2.5% of memory CD4, and about 0.4% of memory CD8 clonotypes. Higher generation probabilities were observed for clonotypes shared by all four sorted-subset donors than for non-shared clonotypes. Sampling was restricted to blood, and TCR repertoires in tissues likely differ from the TCR repertoires found in blood. The small number of donors limited the genetic and exposure-history diversity represented. Naive subsets generally had larger estimated clonotype richness than memory subsets did. Pairwise subsampling indicated that sequencing depth was expected to affect the degree of clonotype sharing among donors. Incomplete sequencing was indicated by rarefaction of sorted-subset datasets, despite the large sequencing depth.

Healthy HIV-negative adults with no recently reported acute infections or vaccinations were included as donors. Only Caucasian adults living in Nashville, Tennessee, USA were represented among the donors. CD4+ T cells were enriched by magnetic negative selection; naive cells were then positively selected on CD45RA, and the negative fraction formed the memory subset. Blood was obtained by leukapheresis, after which PBMCs were separated by Ficoll-Histopaque density gradient centrifugation and cryopreserved in liquid nitrogen vapor phase. Purity and quantity of every magnetically sorted T cell population were checked by analytical flow cytometry. Each sorted fraction had its genomic DNA isolated and then quantified by UV absorbance on a Nanodrop 2000c. Using the deep immunoSEQ assay, multiplex PCR amplified TCR CDR3 regions from genomic DNA. For each cell subset, the extracted genomic DNA was distributed evenly across all wells of several immunoSEQ 96-well plates, and each plate served as one replicate. Each replicate PCR for sorted subsets received 200 ng genomic DNA, equal to about 29,000 T cell genomes. The purified libraries were quantified using a Qubit 3.0 fluorometer, sized with a Bioanalyzer 2100, and then quantified again using the KAPA Library Quantification kit. Every immunoSEQ 96-well plate was sequenced on a separate single-read 150-cycle Illumina NextSeq 550 flow cell. Per the authors' processing: Because the immunoSEQ output included only junctional sequences and no quality scores, the filtering could not be the same as the filtering used for full-length reads. To assign V/J genes and CDR3, sequences were annotated against IMGT germline references using PyIR, a Python wrapper for IgBLAST v1.9. Any read was removed if the V/J assignment was weak (E-value above 1e-6), the CDR3 was missing, or the read contained stop codons, out-of-frame junctions, or ambiguous translated residues. V3J clonotypes were defined by identical inferred V gene, J gene, and CDR3 amino acid sequence. Percentage overlap between repertoires was computed as shared unique clonotypes divided by the size of the smaller repertoire. Richness of each repertoire was evaluated using RTK rarefaction, the Chao1 estimator, and Recon v2.1 estimates of unobserved clonotypes. Generation probabilities were computed with OLGA for all TCRbeta clonotypes obtained by the gDNA method from several donors. Entries here come from immuneACCESS through TCRdb and include only in-frame sequences with V and J called. Some clones fail to appear in such tables; in the studies checked, an unresolved V gene covers under half of the shortfall, and the cause of the remainder is unknown. V and J calls plus clone size are reproduced from that table; the DNA served to infer D and trimming. The sample table holds 2 million to 2.5 million clones, of which approximately 94% were seen once. The biggest ten clones account for about 0.13% of the sample.

Spanning cysteine to phenylalanine, the CDR3 consists of 13 amino acids. Only CDR3 DNA is held: 39 bases, read in frame from base 1. The germline V gene provides CDR1 SGHAT and CDR2 FQNNGV. A distance of 11 bases separates the germline ends of V and J, which lose 4 bases and 7 bases respectively. Notes on this clone: Its cognate antigen has yet to be identified. No per-base quality is available; no much larger clone lies one base away.

The origin of this receptor is a man younger than 30 in good health. The chain links TRBV11-2 with TRBJ1-3; no D gene is confidently identified. The sample comprised naive CD4+ T cells sorted from blood. The cell subset or site label, as the study defines it: CD45RA+ positively selected. This receptor has the CDR3 CASSYPPPNTIYF. The bases read TGTGCCAGCAGCTACCCCCCCCCGAACACCATATATTTT.